These 29 T cell receptor beta chains came from one sample sequenced in a study of OX40 agonist ivuxolimab in advanced cancers. The protocol was immunoSEQ multiplex PCR, while the TCRdb copy is restricted to in-frame clones and leaves out a portion. The sample gives some 12,000 clones, 65% to 75% of which show up once; approximately 10% is in the top ten. The sequencing used CD4+ or CD8+ T cells sorted from blood, collected in a trial of the OX40 agonist ivuxolimab. These receptors were taken from an adult with an advanced solid tumor such as melanoma, head and neck, liver or kidney cancer.

The chain combines TRBV7-9 with TRBJ1-3; D perhaps matches TRBD1 (6 bases). Trimming removed 5 bases at V and 0 bases at J, with 14 bases between. CDR1 SEHNR and CDR2 FQNEAQ come from the germline V gene (reference sequence). This CDR3 comprises 16 residues. In DNA form, the CDR3 reads TGTGCCAGCAGCCCGAAGGACAGCCGCTCTGGAAACACCATATATTTT. Amino acid sequence: CASSPKDSRSGNTIYF.

V and J are TRBV6-6 and TRBJ2-2; D is undetermined. Germline lookup yields CDR1 MNHNY and CDR2 SVGAGI (reference sequence). The CDR3 runs 13 residues. Deletions cut 2 bases from V and 6 bases from J, with 7 bases between. The CDR3, as DNA: TGTGCCAGCAGTTACGGATTTCCCGGGGAGCTGTTTTTT. Translated, it gives CASSYGFPGELFF.

This clone was detected once. The rearrangement links TRBV6-1 to TRBJ2-7, with D uncertain. The CDR3 runs 13 residues. The V end lost 0 bases, the J end lost 5 bases, and 8 bases lay between the germline ends. From germline, CDR1 is MNHNS and CDR2 SASEGT. The CDR3 region is CASSEAEIDEQYF. The CDR3 nucleotides read TGTGCCAGCAGTGAAGCGGAGATAGACGAGCAGTACTTC.

The V and J genes are TRBV19 and TRBJ1-5; D gene uncertain. CDR1 is LNHDA and CDR2 is SQIVND in the germline V gene (reference sequence). Trimming pared 3 bases from V and 5 bases from J, leaving 8 bases between. CDR3 length: 13 residues. The CDR3 DNA reads TGTGCCAGTAGTATTTTGGGTGATCAGCCCCAGCATTTT. Protein sequence: CASSILGDQPQHF.

The chain has TRBV7-8 and TRBJ2-2, with TRBD2 matching over 15 bases. CDR1 is SGHVS, CDR2 FQNEAQ, per germline. The CDR3 loop spans 18 amino acids. The ends lost 5 bases at V and 6 bases at J; junction bases unmatched: 10. CDR3 nucleotide sequence: TGTGCCAGCAGCGGTTTTGGACTAGCGGGAGGGCCGGCCGGGGAGCTGTTTTTT. It specifies CASSGFGLAGGPAGELFF.

This clone appeared once. The J gene is TRBJ2-1, the V gene TRBV18; a possible D gene is TRBD2 (5 bases). The CDR3 is 13 amino acids. Trimming left V 2 bases short and J 8 bases short, with 10 bases between. The V gene's germline CDR1 is KGHSH and CDR2 LQKENI. CDR3 sequence (DNA): TGTGCCAGCTCACCAGTGGGAGTTGATGAGCAGTTCTTC. This gives the protein CASSPVGVDEQFF.

The V call is TRBV10-3, the J call TRBJ1-2, with D possibly TRBD1 on 5 matching bases. V was trimmed by 10 bases and J by 5 bases, leaving 11 bases between them. The CDR3 has 11 residues. CDR1 and CDR2 (germline): ENHRY, SYGVKD. CDR3 region: CATQGEYGYTF. CDR3 in DNA: TGTGCCACCCAAGGGGAGTATGGCTACACCTTC.

This chain links TRBV9 with TRBJ1-2; possible D gene TRBD1, 5 bases. V was clipped by 0 bases and J by 2 bases, with 17 bases between them. The CDR3 runs to 17 residues. From germline, CDR1 is SGDLS and CDR2 YYNGEE. CDR3 nucleotide sequence: TGTGCCAGCAGCGTAGGACGGTGGAGCTCAGGGAACTATGGCTACACCTTC. Amino acids: CASSVGRWSSGNYGYTF.

The V and J genes are TRBV5-1 and TRBJ2-1; maybe TRBD2 (6 bases). The CDR3 runs 14 residues. V lost 7 bases and J lost 1, with 12 bases in between. Looked up from germline, CDR1 is SGHRS and CDR2 is YFSETQ. In nucleotides, the CDR3 is TGCGCCAGCGGGACTTCGGATTCCTACAATGAGCAGTTCTTC. Its translation: CASGTSDSYNEQFF.

The count of this clone is one. The genes are TRBV19 and TRBJ2-1; 11 bases map to TRBD2. The V gene end was trimmed by 1 base and the J gene end by 7 bases; junction bases not matched to a gene: 6. CDR3 size: 16 residues. Germline CDR1 and CDR2: LNHDA and SQIVND (reference sequence). The CDR3 region is CASSIASGGSRNEQFF. In nucleotides, the CDR3 is TGTGCCAGTAGTATAGCTAGCGGGGGGTCGAGAAATGAGCAGTTCTTC.

The V and J genes are TRBV7-9 and TRBJ2-7, with D maybe TRBD1 (5 bases). The germline gives CDR1 SEHNR, CDR2 FQNEAQ (reference sequence). Trimming removed 2 bases at V and 0 bases at J, with 11 bases between. The CDR3 spans 15 residues. CDR3 sequence (DNA): TGTGCCAGCAGCTTAAGCCCAGGGCTCTCCTACGAGCAGTACTTC. It yields the protein CASSLSPGLSYEQYF.

This chain connects TRBV27 to TRBJ2-1; a weak D match, TRBD1 (6 bases). The CDR3 has 12 amino acids. Trimming removed 9 bases from V and 7 bases from J, with 13 bases in between. Germline V gene data show CDR1 as MNHEY and CDR2 as SMNVEV (reference sequence). The CDR3 DNA reads TGTGCCAGTGGACAGCAAAAAAATGAGCAGTTCTTC. It specifies CASGQQKNEQFF.

The J gene is TRBJ2-7, the V gene TRBV10-3; 10 bases are a match to TRBD1. Germline CDR1 and CDR2: ENHRY and SYGVKD. The V gene end was trimmed by 6 bases and the J gene end by 4 bases; junction bases not matched to a gene: 6. CDR3 length: 14 residues. In DNA form, the CDR3 reads TGTGCCATCAGCAAAGGGACAGGGGTTTACGAGCAGTACTTC. It yields the protein CAISKGTGVYEQYF.

With respect to this clone: It is unclear where the CDR3 begins or ends on the DNA, so no DNA is shown, and the CDR3 is as TCRdb lists it. The chain combines TRBV2 with TRBJ1-1. CDR1 and CDR2 (germline): SNHLY, FYNNEI. The CDR3 length equals 10 residues, ends included. The chain's CDR3 is CASSILEAFF.

This clone has a handful of counts. This chain links TRBV11-2 with TRBJ1-2; D is undetermined. Germline CDR1 reads SGHAT; CDR2 reads FQNNGV. Between the trimmed V and J ends, which lost 3 bases and 5 bases, there was a span of 4 bases. The CDR3 sequence is 11 residues long. The CDR3 nucleotides are TGTGCCAGCAGCTTCGGGTATGGCTACACCTTC. It specifies CASSFGYGYTF.

The chain's CDR3 is CASSFPAGNQNIQYF. The CDR3 coding sequence is TGTGCCAGCAGTTTTCCAGCGGGCAATCAAAACATTCAGTACTTC. The chain joins TRBV28 to TRBJ2-4; tentative D call: TRBD2 (6 bases). V shed 3 bases and J shed 5 bases, with 14 bases lying between them. Germline CDR1 is MDHEN and CDR2 is SYDVKM. The CDR3 consists of 15 residues.

The table lists this clone with a few counts. In nucleotides, the CDR3 is TGTGCCACCAGCAGAGTTAGTGGAGGAATAGATACGCAGTATTTT. It codes for CATSRVSGGIDTQYF. The rearrangement uses TRBV15 and TRBJ2-3; D is possibly TRBD2 (5 bases). The CDR3 loop spans 15 amino acids. From germline, CDR1 is LNHNV and CDR2 YYDKDF (reference sequence). Trimming took 1 base from V and 5 from J, leaving 13 bases between them.

The V call is TRBV28, the J call TRBJ1-6; D not resolved. There are 12 residues in the CDR3. Trimming cost V 3 bases and J 8 bases, with 5 bases left between them. Germline assignment: CDR1 MDHEN and CDR2 SYDVKM. The CDR3 here is CASSFPDSPLHF. CDR3 in DNA: TGTGCCAGCAGTTTTCCCGATTCACCCCTCCACTTT.

The rearrangement uses TRBV6-5 and TRBJ1-5; D might be TRBD1 (5 bases). V was clipped by 6 bases and J by 6 bases, with 18 bases between them. The CDR3 extends over 15 amino acids. Germline V gives CDR1 MNHEY, CDR2 SVGAGI. The CDR3 region is CASRPGTGLGQPQHF. The CDR3 DNA follows: TGTGCCAGCAGACCCGGGACGGGTTTGGGTCAGCCCCAGCATTTT.

This clone was seen a handful of times. This rearrangement joins TRBV11-2 to TRBJ1-1; D ambiguous. V was cut by 3 bases and J by 5 bases, with 10 bases left in between. The CDR3 length is 13 residues. CDR1 and CDR2 from the germline V gene are SGHAT and FQNNGV. CDR3 in DNA: TGTGCCAGCAGCTTTTCCCATGGGACTGAAGCTTTCTTT. Translated: CASSFSHGTEAFF. Full variable domain (rest looked up from reference TRBV11-2 and TRBJ1-1): EAGVAQSPRYKIIEKRQSVAFWCNPISGHATLYWYQQILGQGPKLLIQFQNNGVVDDSQLPKDRFSAERLKGVDSTLKIQPAKLEDSAVYLCASSFSHGTEAFFGQGTRLTVV.

This sequence joins TRBV28 and TRBJ1-1; D gene ambiguous. V was clipped by 2 bases and J by 1 base, with 8 bases between them. CDR1 and CDR2 (germline): MDHEN, SYDVKM. The CDR3 has 14 residues. The CDR3 protein is CASSLAGWNTEAFF. The CDR3 nucleotides are TGTGCCAGCAGTTTAGCCGGCTGGAACACTGAAGCTTTCTTT.

The V gene is TRBV7-9, the J gene TRBJ1-4; no clear D gene. V lost 6 bases and J 7 bases, leaving 21 bases between the germline ends. Germline-derived CDR1 and CDR2 are SEHNR and FQNEAQ (reference sequence). CDR3 size: 16 residues. The CDR3, as DNA: TGTGCCAGCAGGGGAGGAGAGGGTCCAGTCGGTGAAAAACTGTTTTTT. This translates into CASRGGEGPVGEKLFF.

This clone was detected a few times. The J gene is TRBJ1-4, the V gene TRBV7-8, with D possibly being TRBD1 (5 bases). This CDR3 comprises 13 residues. Germline CDR1 is SGHVS and CDR2 is FQNEAQ. Trimming cost V 3 bases and J 7 bases, with 9 bases left between them. CDR3 sequence: CASSFLRVEKLFF. The DNA for the CDR3 is TGTGCCAGCAGCTTCCTCAGGGTTGAAAAACTGTTTTTT.

This sequence joins TRBV11-2 and TRBJ2-1; D may match TRBD1 or TRBD2 (6 bases each). Between the trimmed V and J ends, which lost 3 bases and 1 base, there was a span of 13 bases. Looked up from germline, CDR1 is SGHAT and CDR2 is FQNNGV. The CDR3 runs to 16 residues. The CDR3 DNA reads TGTGCCAGCAGCTTGGGGGCGGGGTGGTCCTACAATGAGCAGTTCTTC. Residues: CASSLGAGWSYNEQFF.

V usage is TRBV28 and J usage is TRBJ2-1; unclear D gene. V was cut by 2 bases and J by 6 bases, with 14 bases left in between. The CDR3 has 15 amino acids. Germline CDR1 and CDR2: MDHEN and SYDVKM. CDR3: CASSLIILATNEQFF. The CDR3 DNA is TGTGCCAGCAGTTTAATAATTCTGGCGACCAATGAGCAGTTCTTC.

This clone is a singleton in its sample. The chain joins TRBV6-6 to TRBJ2-7; D gene ambiguous. Germline CDR1 MNHNY, CDR2 SVGAGI (reference sequence). Trimming pared 0 bases from V and 3 bases from J, leaving 9 bases between. The CDR3 is 14 amino acids. The CDR3 here is CASSYSFLDYEQYF. The DNA for the CDR3 is TGTGCCAGCAGTTACTCTTTTCTCGACTACGAGCAGTACTTC.

This clone was detected a few times. The chain links TRBV5-4 to TRBJ1-2; D remains ambiguous. There are 15 residues in the CDR3. Per germline, CDR1 SGHNT and CDR2 YYREEE (reference sequence). V lost 3 bases and J 4 bases, leaving 16 bases between the germline ends. DNA of the CDR3: TGTGCCAGCAGCTGGCCCGGGAATTCCTTCTATGGCTACACCTTC. Its translation: CASSWPGNSFYGYTF.

The chain employs TRBV4-2 and TRBJ1-1; 9 bases fit TRBD1. Germline assignment: CDR1 LGHNA and CDR2 YNFKEQ. Losses at the gene ends were 2 bases for V and 1 base for J; bases not matched to a gene: 11. The CDR3 contains 18 residues. For the CDR3, the DNA is TGTGCCAGCAGCCAACAAAACAGGGGGCGGGAAAGGAACACTGAAGCTTTCTTT. This encodes CASSQQNRGRERNTEAFF.

The chain carries TRBV7-9 and TRBJ1-3; D unresolved. Germline CDR1 is SEHNR and CDR2 is FQNEAQ (reference sequence). Trimming shortened V by 4 bases and J by 2 bases, and 15 bases separated the two germline ends. The CDR3 totals 16 residues. Written as DNA, the CDR3 is TGTGCCAGCAGCTCTCTCGGGGAGGGCACTGGAAACACCATATATTTT. Its protein product is CASSSLGEGTGNTIYF.